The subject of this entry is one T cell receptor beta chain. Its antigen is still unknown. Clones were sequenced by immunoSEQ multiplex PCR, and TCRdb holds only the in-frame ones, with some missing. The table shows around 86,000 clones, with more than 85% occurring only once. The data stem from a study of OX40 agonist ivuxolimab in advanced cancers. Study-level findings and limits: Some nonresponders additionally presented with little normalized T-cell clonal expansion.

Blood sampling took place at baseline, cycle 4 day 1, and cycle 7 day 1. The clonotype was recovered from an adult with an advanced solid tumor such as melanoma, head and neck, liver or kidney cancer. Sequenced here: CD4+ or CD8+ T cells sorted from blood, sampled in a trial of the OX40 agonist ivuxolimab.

The CDR3 here is CASNDRGNHEQYF. CDR3 nucleotides: TGTGCCAGCAATGACAGGGGAAACCACGAGCAGTACTTC. The chain recombines TRBV6-1 with TRBJ2-7; 8 positions match TRBD1. V shed 7 bases and J 5 bases; nucleotides not matched to a gene: 7. The CDR3 totals 13 residues. CDR1 MNHNS and CDR2 SASEGT come from the germline V gene.